These T cell receptor beta chains were read from a single sample in a study of OX40 agonist ivuxolimab in advanced cancers. Here immunoSEQ multiplex PCR was the method, and the copy in TCRdb shows in-frame clones only, minus some. The profile shows around 39,000 clones, about four fifths of them singletons. Specimen: CD4+ or CD8+ T cells sorted from blood, collected in a trial of the OX40 agonist ivuxolimab. These receptors all come from an adult with an advanced solid tumor such as melanoma, head and neck, liver or kidney cancer. CDR3s include the opening cysteine and the closing phenylalanine or tryptophan. D genes are given only for firm matches. Clone size is shown for a subset of rows, as once, few, many or a class of expanded clone.

D: TRBD1
J: TRBJ1-6
size: .
length: 15
V: TRBV14
CDR3: CASSHLGQGNSPLHF
DNA: TGTGCCAGCAGCCACCTGGGACAGGGAAATTCACCCCTCCACTTT

D: .
J: TRBJ1-5
size: .
length: 13
V: TRBV30
CDR3: CAFGRGINQPQHF
DNA: TGTGCCTTTGGAAGGGGTATAAATCAGCCCCAGCATTTT

D: .
J: TRBJ2-7
size: .
length: 13
V: TRBV6-5
CDR3: CASSYRLAYEQYF
DNA: TGTGCCAGCAGTTACCGACTAGCCTACGAGCAGTACTTC

D: .
J: TRBJ2-2
size: .
length: 15
V: TRBV10-1
CDR3: CASSRGQGGTGELFF
DNA: TGCGCCAGCAGCCGAGGACAGGGAGGGACCGGGGAGCTGTTTTTT

D: TRBD1
J: TRBJ1-1
size: .
length: 15
V: TRBV19
CDR3: CASSIWGRGPTEAFF
DNA: TGTGCCAGTAGTATATGGGGGAGGGGGCCAACTGAAGCTTTCTTT

D: TRBD2
J: TRBJ2-2
size: .
length: 13
V: TRBV7-2
CDR3: CASIPGGTGELFF
DNA: TGTGCCAGCATCCCGGGGGGTACCGGGGAGCTGTTTTTT

D: .
J: TRBJ1-5
size: few
length: 14
V: TRBV28
CDR3: CASSLTVFNQPQHF
DNA: TGTGCCAGCAGTTTGACAGTCTTCAATCAGCCCCAGCATTTT

D: TRBD2
J: TRBJ2-7
size: .
length: 12
V: TRBV6-5
CDR3: CASSFQSGRVSF
DNA: TGTGCCAGCAGTTTCCAAAGCGGGAGGGTCTCTTTC

D: .
J: TRBJ2-5
size: .
length: 13
V: TRBV7-9
CDR3: CASTVGAEETQYF
DNA: TGTGCCAGCACTGTAGGGGCGGAGGAGACCCAGTACTTC

D: .
J: TRBJ1-6
size: .
length: 14
V: TRBV9
CDR3: CASSRFPLQSPLHF
DNA: TGTGCCAGCAGCCGGTTTCCCCTACAATCACCCCTCCACTTT

D: .
J: TRBJ1-4
size: .
length: 13
V: TRBV6-6
CDR3: CASSGETGEKLFF
DNA: TGTGCCAGCAGTGGAGAGACTGGAGAAAAACTGTTTTTT

D: .
J: TRBJ2-5
size: few
length: 12
V: TRBV6-1
CDR3: CAARGAGETQYF
DNA: TGTGCCGCCCGGGGAGCCGGAGAGACCCAGTACTTC

D: .
J: TRBJ1-6
size: .
length: 14
V: TRBV28
CDR3: CASSFRGGGSPLHF
DNA: TGTGCCAGCAGTTTCCGGGGAGGGGGTTCACCCCTCCACTTT

D: TRBD1
J: TRBJ1-5
size: .
length: 15
V: TRBV28
CDR3: CASISPGQGAKPQHF
DNA: TGTGCCAGCATCTCTCCGGGACAGGGGGCTAAGCCCCAGCATTTT

D: TRBD1
J: TRBJ1-2
size: .
length: 15
V: TRBV9
CDR3: CASSPQTTGRSGYTF
DNA: TGTGCCAGCAGCCCCCAGACGACAGGGAGAAGTGGCTACACCTTC

D: .
J: TRBJ1-4
size: .
length: 15
V: TRBV5-4
CDR3: CASSNDDATNEKLFF
DNA: TGTGCCAGCAGCAATGATGATGCAACTAATGAAAAACTGTTTTTT

D: .
J: TRBJ2-7
size: .
length: 12
V: TRBV18
CDR3: CASSGTSYEQYF
DNA: TGTGCCAGCTCAGGGACATCCTACGAGCAGTACTTC

D: TRBD2
J: TRBJ2-2
size: .
length: 15
V: TRBV10-2
CDR3: CASSVAGGGTGELFF
DNA: TGCGCCAGCAGTGTAGCGGGGGGCGGCACCGGGGAGCTGTTTTTT

D: TRBD2
J: TRBJ2-3
size: .
length: 16
V: TRBV7-9
CDR3: CASSWEGSGTRNTQYF
DNA: TGTGCCAGCAGCTGGGAGGGAAGTGGTACTAGAAATACGCAGTATTTT

D: TRBD2
J: TRBJ2-7
size: once
length: 19
V: TRBV7-9
CDR3: CASSSSGPGLAGSAYEQYF
DNA: TGTGCCAGCAGCTCATCTGGTCCGGGACTAGCGGGGTCCGCATACGAGCAGTACTTC

D: .
J: TRBJ1-1
size: .
length: 13
V: TRBV19
CDR3: CASTKAQNTEAFF
DNA: TGTGCCAGTACTAAGGCCCAGAACACTGAAGCTTTCTTT

D: .
J: TRBJ2-1
size: .
length: 14
V: TRBV28
CDR3: CANLRPSSYNEQFF
DNA: TGTGCCAACTTACGCCCGAGCTCCTACAATGAGCAGTTCTTC

D: TRBD2
J: TRBJ2-3
size: .
length: 18
V: TRBV9
CDR3: CASSLRASGGAHTDTQYF
DNA: TGTGCCAGCAGCCTAAGGGCTAGCGGGGGGGCCCACACAGATACGCAGTATTTT

D: .
J: TRBJ2-1
size: .
length: 11
V: TRBV4-3
CDR3: CASSQYNEQFF
DNA: TGCGCCAGCAGCCAATACAATGAGCAGTTCTTC

D: .
J: TRBJ1-5
size: few
length: 13
V: TRBV28
CDR3: CASRDIRNQPQHF
DNA: TGTGCCAGTAGGGACATACGCAATCAGCCCCAGCATTTT

D: TRBD2
J: TRBJ2-3
size: .
length: 16
V: TRBV11-2
CDR3: CASSTGTSGSTDTQYF
DNA: TGTGCCAGCAGCACCGGGACTAGCGGGAGCACAGATACGCAGTATTTT

D: .
J: TRBJ1-2
size: once
length: 14
V: TRBV10-3
CDR3: CAISESRLPDGYTF
DNA: TGTGCCATCAGTGAGTCGAGACTCCCAGATGGCTACACCTTC

D: TRBD1
J: TRBJ2-2
size: .
length: 15
V: TRBV9
CDR3: CASSVRDRATGELFF
DNA: TGTGCCAGCAGCGTAAGGGACAGGGCAACCGGGGAGCTGTTTTTT

D: TRBD1
J: TRBJ2-7
size: few
length: 15
V: TRBV28
CDR3: CASSLNRGHSYEQYF
DNA: TGTGCCAGCAGTTTAAACAGGGGCCACTCCTACGAGCAGTACTTC

D: TRBD1
J: TRBJ2-5
size: .
length: 16
V: TRBV6-1
CDR3: CASSVGPDRAPETQYF
DNA: TGTGCCAGCAGTGTCGGACCGGACAGGGCCCCCGAGACCCAGTACTTC

D: .
J: TRBJ2-1
size: .
length: 13
V: TRBV2
CDR3: CASRMTGESEQFF
DNA: TGTGCCAGCAGGATGACGGGGGAGAGTGAGCAGTTCTTC

D: TRBD1
J: TRBJ1-5
size: .
length: 16
V: TRBV18
CDR3: CASSGGQGSINQPQHF
DNA: TGTGCCAGCTCAGGGGGACAGGGGTCTATCAATCAGCCCCAGCATTTT

D: .
J: TRBJ2-5
size: .
length: 14
V: TRBV5-1
CDR3: CASSSGGFQETQYF
DNA: TGCGCCAGCAGCTCTGGAGGATTTCAAGAGACCCAGTACTTC

D: .
J: TRBJ2-2
size: .
length: 14
V: TRBV10-1
CDR3: CASSDFDGTGELFF
DNA: TGCGCCAGCAGCGACTTCGACGGCACCGGGGAGCTGTTTTTT

D: TRBD1
J: TRBJ2-5
size: .
length: 17
V: TRBV7-2
CDR3: CASSPSPGTDLIETQYF
DNA: TGTGCCAGCAGTCCAAGCCCCGGGACAGATCTTATTGAGACCCAGTACTTC